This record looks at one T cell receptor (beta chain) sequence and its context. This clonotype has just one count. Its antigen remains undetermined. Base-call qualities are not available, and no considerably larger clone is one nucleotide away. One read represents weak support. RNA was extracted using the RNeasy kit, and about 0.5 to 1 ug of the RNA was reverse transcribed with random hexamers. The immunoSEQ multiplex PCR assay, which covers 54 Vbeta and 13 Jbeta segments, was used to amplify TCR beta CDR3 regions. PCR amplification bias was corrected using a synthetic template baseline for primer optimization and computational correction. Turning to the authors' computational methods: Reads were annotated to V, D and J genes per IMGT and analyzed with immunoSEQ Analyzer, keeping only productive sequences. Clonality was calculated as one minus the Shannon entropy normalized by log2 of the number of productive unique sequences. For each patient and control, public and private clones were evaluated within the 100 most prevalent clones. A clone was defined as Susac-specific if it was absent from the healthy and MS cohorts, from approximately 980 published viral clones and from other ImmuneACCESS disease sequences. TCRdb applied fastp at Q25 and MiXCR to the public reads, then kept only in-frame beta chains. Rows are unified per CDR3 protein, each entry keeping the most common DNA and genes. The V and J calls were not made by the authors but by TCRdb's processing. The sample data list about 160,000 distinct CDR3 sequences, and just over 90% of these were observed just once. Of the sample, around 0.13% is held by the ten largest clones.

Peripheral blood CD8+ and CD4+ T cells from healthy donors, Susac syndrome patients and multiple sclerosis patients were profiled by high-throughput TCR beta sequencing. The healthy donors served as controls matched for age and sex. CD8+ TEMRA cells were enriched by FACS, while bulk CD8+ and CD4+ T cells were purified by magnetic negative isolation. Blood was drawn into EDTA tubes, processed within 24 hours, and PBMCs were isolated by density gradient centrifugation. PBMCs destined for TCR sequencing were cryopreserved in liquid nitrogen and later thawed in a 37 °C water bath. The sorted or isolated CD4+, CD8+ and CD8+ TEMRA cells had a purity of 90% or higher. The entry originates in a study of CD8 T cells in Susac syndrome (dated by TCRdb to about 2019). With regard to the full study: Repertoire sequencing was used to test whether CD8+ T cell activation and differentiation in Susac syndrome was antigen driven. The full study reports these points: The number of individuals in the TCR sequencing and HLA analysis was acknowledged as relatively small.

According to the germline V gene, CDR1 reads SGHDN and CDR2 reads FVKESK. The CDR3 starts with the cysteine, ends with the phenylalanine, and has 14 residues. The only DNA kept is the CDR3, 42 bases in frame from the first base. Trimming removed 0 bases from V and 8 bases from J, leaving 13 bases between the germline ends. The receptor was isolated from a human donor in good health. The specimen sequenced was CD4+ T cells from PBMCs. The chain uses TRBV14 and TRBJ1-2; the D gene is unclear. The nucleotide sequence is TGTGCCAGCAGCCAAGACCACACGGAACTGGGCTACACCTTC. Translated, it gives CASSQDHTELGYTF.